The 24 T cell receptor beta chains listed next were all sequenced from one sample in a study of blood T cell repertoires in COVID-19. Only in-frame clones appear in the TCRdb table, and some are missing; sequencing was by immunoSEQ multiplex PCR. Of some 270,000 clones in the sample, approximately 88% were seen once. The sample consisted of PBMCs or T cells enriched from blood (not recorded which). These receptor sequences come from a woman between 35 and 50 years old who had been exposed to COVID-19.

V gene TRBV19 combines with J gene TRBJ1-3; maybe TRBD1 (6 bases). Per germline, CDR1 LNHDA and CDR2 SQIVND (reference sequence). Trimming stripped 1 base from V and 8 bases from J, with 15 bases between. This CDR3 comprises 15 residues. CDR3 in DNA: TGTGCCAGTAGTATAGCCCACAGGGCGAAAGACACCATATATTTT. It encodes CASSIAHRAKDTIYF.

The chain combines TRBV9 with TRBJ2-3; maybe TRBD1 (6 bases). This CDR3 spans 13 amino acids. From germline, CDR1 is SGDLS and CDR2 YYNGEE. Trimming took 3 bases from V and 5 from J, leaving 10 bases between them. For the CDR3, the DNA is TGTGCCAGCAGCGCCGAGGGGGTAGATACGCAGTATTTT. Protein sequence: CASSAEGVDTQYF.

The V and J genes are TRBV4-1 and TRBJ2-2, with D hard to call. The V end lost 3 bases, the J end lost 2 bases, and 10 bases lay between the germline ends. The CDR3 totals 15 residues. Germline V lookup: CDR1 MGHRA, CDR2 YSYEKL. CDR3 sequence (DNA): TGCGCCAGCAGCCATCTAAACCTAAACACCGGGGAGCTGTTTTTT. As protein: CASSHLNLNTGELFF.

The CDR3 here is CASSILGTASNTGELFF. The CDR3 DNA is TGTGCCAGTAGTATTCTGGGGACAGCGTCGAACACCGGGGAGCTGTTTTTT. The V gene is TRBV19, the J gene TRBJ2-2, with 7 bases matching TRBD1. CDR1 is LNHDA, CDR2 SQIVND, per germline (reference sequence). CDR3 size: 17 residues. V shed 3 bases and J 0 bases; nucleotides not matched to a gene: 7.

V is TRBV9 and J is TRBJ2-1; perhaps TRBD2 as D (6 bases). Germline CDR1 and CDR2: SGDLS and YYNGEE. V lost 4 bases, J lost 6 bases, and 17 bases lay in between. This CDR3 has 15 amino acids. The CDR3 bases are TGTGCCAGCAGCCGTAGCGGCCTCGTGGCCAATGAGCAGTTCTTC. Translating gives CASSRSGLVANEQFF.

J is TRBJ1-1 and V is TRBV7-9; 9 nucleotides agree with TRBD1. Germline V CDR1 and CDR2: SEHNR, FQNEAQ (reference sequence). V gave up 6 bases and J gave up 5 bases; unmatched junction bases: 7. CDR3 length equals 14 residues. The CDR3 loop is CASRWTGEGTEAFF. Here the CDR3 DNA reads TGTGCCAGCAGATGGACAGGGGAGGGTACTGAAGCTTTCTTT.

This chain joins TRBV6-7 and TRBJ1-5; maybe TRBD1 (5 bases). TRBV6-7 is placed among ORFs of uncertain function. This CDR3 has 16 amino acids. V lost 2 bases and J 1 base, leaving 12 bases between the germline ends. CDR3 protein: CASSYPRVRSNQPQHF. In nucleotides, the CDR3 is TGTGCCAGCAGTTACCCCAGGGTCAGAAGCAATCAGCCCCAGCATTTT.

V and J are TRBV4-2 and TRBJ1-4; 7 bases align to TRBD1. The CDR3 has 15 amino acids. Germline V gene lookup returns CDR1 LGHNA and CDR2 YNFKEQ. J lost 3 bases, V lost 4 bases, and 5 bases had no gene match. CDR3 sequence reads: CASSPRQGPNEKLFF. DNA for the CDR3: TGTGCCAGCAGCCCCCGACAGGGACCTAATGAAAAACTGTTTTTT.

The chain carries TRBV11-3 and TRBJ2-1; maybe TRBD2 (5 bases). This CDR3 is built from 13 residues. Trimming pared 0 bases from V and 7 bases from J, leaving 7 bases between. Germline V gene lookup returns CDR1 SGHNT and CDR2 YENEEA. The CDR3 region is CASSLEERNEQFF. In nucleotides, the CDR3 is TGTGCCAGCAGCTTAGAGGAGCGGAATGAGCAGTTCTTC.

As regards this clone: This sample includes further DNA sequences coding for the same CDR3. V is TRBV5-1 and J is TRBJ1-1, with D perhaps matching TRBD1 (5 bases). CDR3 length equals 14 residues. CDR1 and CDR2 (germline): SGHRS, YFSETQ. V dropped 3 bases and J dropped 1 base, with 10 bases sitting between them. CDR3 in amino acids: CASSSGQPNTEAFF. CDR3 sequence (DNA): TGCGCCAGCAGCTCAGGGCAGCCGAACACTGAAGCTTTCTTT.

Here the CDR3 DNA reads TGTGCCAGCAGTGACTCGCAGGGCACAGATACGCAGTATTTT. It codes for CASSDSQGTDTQYF. This chain uses TRBV6-4 with TRBJ2-3; D unresolved. The germline CDR1 and CDR2 sequences are MRHNA and SNTAGT. V dropped 0 bases and J dropped 1 base, with 5 bases sitting between them. CDR3 length: 14 amino acids.

This rearrangement joins TRBV5-1 to TRBJ1-2; TRBD1 is a possible D gene (5 bases). Trimming cost V 4 bases and J 8 bases, with 9 bases left between them. Germline assignment: CDR1 SGHRS and CDR2 YFSETQ. CDR3 length: 11 amino acids. The CDR3 spells CASSAGLGYTF. The CDR3 region has the DNA TGCGCCAGCAGCGCAGGGTTAGGCTACACCTTC.

The gene calls are TRBV11-3 and TRBJ2-5, with D possibly matching TRBD1 (5 bases). This CDR3 is built from 15 residues. The germline V gene has CDR1 SGHNT and CDR2 YENEEA. The ends were cut back, 3 bases at V and 5 bases at J, with 16 bases in the middle. As DNA, the CDR3 is TGTGCCAGCAGCTTCGGTACAGGATTGTGGGAGACCCAGTACTTC. Amino acids: CASSFGTGLWETQYF.

The V and J genes are TRBV6-5 and TRBJ1-1; 10 bases are a match to TRBD1. The trim removed 2 bases at V and 7 bases at J, leaving 1 base unmatched. Looked up from germline, CDR1 is MNHEY and CDR2 is SVGAGI. The CDR3 totals 13 residues. This CDR3 reads CASSYGTGVEAFF. For the CDR3, the DNA is TGTGCCAGCAGTTACGGGACAGGGGTTGAAGCTTTCTTT.

The V call is TRBV11-2, the J call TRBJ2-1; D uncertain. The CDR3 is 15 amino acids. V was clipped by 2 bases and J by 2 bases, with 10 bases between them. Germline V lookup: CDR1 SGHAT, CDR2 FQNNGV. The CDR3: CASSLIRVTYNEQFF. The CDR3 DNA is TGTGCCAGCAGCTTAATTCGGGTAACCTACAATGAGCAGTTCTTC.

This clone was detected once. The chain couples TRBV5-4 to TRBJ1-1; D unclear. Germline-derived CDR1 and CDR2 are SGHNT and YYREEE (reference sequence). The CDR3 has 14 amino acids. V dropped 0 bases and J dropped 3 bases, with 9 bases sitting between them. In DNA form, the CDR3 reads TGTGCCAGCAGCTTGGTTCGCGGGGACACTGAAGCTTTCTTT. Its translation: CASSLVRGDTEAFF.

V is TRBV6-5 and J is TRBJ1-2; TRBD1 matches 10 bases. This CDR3 is built from 16 residues. The V gene end was trimmed by 4 bases and the J gene end by 8 bases; junction bases not matched to a gene: 13. CDR1 is MNHEY and CDR2 is SVGAGI in the germline V gene. In DNA form, the CDR3 reads TGTGCCAGCAGTTTGACCGGGACAGGGGTCTCTTGGGGCTACACCTTC. Its protein product is CASSLTGTGVSWGYTF.

This chain joins TRBV5-3 and TRBJ1-5; D possibly corresponds to TRBD1 (6 bases). TRBV5-3 is recorded as an ORF, its role being uncertain. Trimming pared 4 bases from V and 5 bases from J, leaving 22 bases between. This CDR3 comprises 17 residues. The CDR3 DNA is TGTGCCAGAAGCCGGGTTTCTGGGCAGGGGTCGGATCAGCCCCAGCATTTT. It is translated as CARSRVSGQGSDQPQHF.

The V and J genes are TRBV10-3 and TRBJ1-1; D unclear. The CDR3 length is 15 residues. Between the trimmed V and J ends, which lost 0 bases and 1 base, there was a span of 9 bases. The V gene's germline CDR1 is ENHRY and CDR2 SYGVKD. CDR3 DNA: TGTGCCATCAGTGAGTCCCCAGGAAGGAACACTGAAGCTTTCTTT. It specifies CAISESPGRNTEAFF.

This chain connects TRBV4-2 to TRBJ2-3, with D possibly being TRBD2 (6 bases). Germline CDR1 LGHNA, CDR2 YNFKEQ. The CDR3 spans 14 residues. V was trimmed by 6 bases and J by 2 bases, leaving 12 bases between them. CDR3 region: CASRRSGDTDTQYF. The CDR3 bases are TGTGCCAGCAGAAGGTCGGGGGACACAGATACGCAGTATTTT.

The rearrangement uses TRBV30 and TRBJ1-2; D call uncertain. V gave up 0 bases and J gave up 1 base, with 9 bases separating them. Germline V gene sequence: CDR1 GTSNPN, CDR2 SVGIG (reference sequence). This CDR3 region has 14 residues. This chain's CDR3 is CAWSVVGLNYGYTF. The CDR3 DNA is TGTGCCTGGAGTGTAGTGGGCCTTAACTATGGCTACACCTTC.

The chain employs TRBV28 and TRBJ1-5; D might be TRBD1 (6 bases). V lost 3 bases and J 7 bases, leaving 13 bases between the germline ends. Germline loops: CDR1 MDHEN, CDR2 SYDVKM. The CDR3 contains 14 residues. CDR3 sequence (DNA): TGTGCCAGCAGTTTGGGGGGGCGCTGGCAGCCCCAGCATTTT. Protein: CASSLGGRWQPQHF.

V gene TRBV28 combines with J gene TRBJ2-5; 9 nucleotides agree with TRBD1. The junction had 8 bases not matched to a gene; V was cut back by 5 bases and J by 4 bases. Germline V CDR1 and CDR2: MDHEN, SYDVKM. This CDR3 comprises 15 residues. The CDR3 sequence is CASSLPNRGRETQYF. The CDR3 DNA follows: TGTGCCAGCAGTCTCCCAAACAGGGGGCGAGAGACCCAGTACTTC.

CDR3 sequence reads: CASGAVGTEAFF. The DNA for the CDR3 is TGTGCCAGCGGGGCGGTGGGCACTGAAGCTTTCTTT. V and J are TRBV6-6 and TRBJ1-1, with D possibly TRBD1 on 5 matching bases. Germline V gene sequence: CDR1 MNHNY, CDR2 SVGAGI (reference sequence). This CDR3 region has 12 residues. The ends were cut back, 8 bases at V and 4 bases at J, with 11 bases in the middle.